This T cell receptor (beta chain) appears in the sequencing data of a study of regulatory T cells in long-lasting Graves disease. iRepertoire HTBI primers and Arm-PCR of CDR3 regions built TCR beta libraries. Each CDR3 protein is one row after TCRdb ran MiXCR on the multiplex PCR reads. The data show over 350,000 distinct CDR3 sequences, around 13% seen once. This clonotype has at least ten counts. Trimming left V 6 bases short and J 5 bases short, with 17 bases between. The germline CDR1 and CDR2 sequences are KGHSH and LQKENI. The CDR3 is 15 residues long. Time point indicated: newly diagnosed GD, antithyroid drugs for less than 3 months. PBMC-derived RNA was used for the TCR library. A further study also used this sample, focusing on T cells in Graves' hyperthyroidism and ophthalmopathy.

The rearrangement uses TRBV18 and TRBJ2-1; D possibly corresponds to TRBD2 (6 bases). Material: peripheral blood mononuclear cells (PBMCs), obtained at new diagnosis, from a patient treated with antithyroid drugs. This clonotype was obtained from a woman aged 50 to 65 with Graves disease. CDR3 coding DNA: TGTGCCAGCTCCCCCCGACTAGTAGGCGACAATGAGCAGTTCTTC. It specifies CASSPRLVGDNEQFF.